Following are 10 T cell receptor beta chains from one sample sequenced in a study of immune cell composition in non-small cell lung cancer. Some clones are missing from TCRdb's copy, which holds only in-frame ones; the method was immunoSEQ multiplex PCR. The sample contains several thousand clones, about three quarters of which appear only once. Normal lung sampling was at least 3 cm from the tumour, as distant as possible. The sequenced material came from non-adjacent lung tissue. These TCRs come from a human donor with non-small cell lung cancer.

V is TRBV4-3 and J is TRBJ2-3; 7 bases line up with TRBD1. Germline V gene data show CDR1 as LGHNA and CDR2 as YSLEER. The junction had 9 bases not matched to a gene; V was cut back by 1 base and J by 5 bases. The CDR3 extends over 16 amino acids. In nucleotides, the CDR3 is TGCGCCAGCAGCCAAGCGACAGGGACACCTGGAGATACGCAGTATTTT. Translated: CASSQATGTPGDTQYF.

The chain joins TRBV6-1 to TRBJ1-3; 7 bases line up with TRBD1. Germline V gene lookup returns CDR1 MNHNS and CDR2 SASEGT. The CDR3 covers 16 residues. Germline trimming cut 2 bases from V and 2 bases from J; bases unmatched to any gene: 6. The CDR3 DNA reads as TGTGCCAGCAGTGAATATTTGGGGACAGCTGGAAACACCATATATTTT. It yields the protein CASSEYLGTAGNTIYF.

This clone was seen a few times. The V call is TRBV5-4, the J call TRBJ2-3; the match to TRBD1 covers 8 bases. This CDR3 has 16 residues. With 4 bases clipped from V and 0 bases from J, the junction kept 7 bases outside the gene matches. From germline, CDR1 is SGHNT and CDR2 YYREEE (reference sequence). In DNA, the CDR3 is TGTGCCAGCAGCACAGGACAGGGAAGGAGCACAGATACGCAGTATTTT. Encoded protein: CASSTGQGRSTDTQYF. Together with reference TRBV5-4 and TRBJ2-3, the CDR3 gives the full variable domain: ETGVTQSPTHLIKTRGQQVTLRCSSQSGHNTVSWYQQALGQGPQFIFQYYREEENGRGNFPPRFSGLQFPNYSSELNVNALELDDSALYLCASSTGQGRSTDTQYFGPGTRLTVL.

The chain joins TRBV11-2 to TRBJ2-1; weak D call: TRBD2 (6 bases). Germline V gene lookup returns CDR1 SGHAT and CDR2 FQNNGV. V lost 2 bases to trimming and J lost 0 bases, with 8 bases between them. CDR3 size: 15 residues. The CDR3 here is CASSLLASSYNEQFF. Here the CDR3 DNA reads TGTGCCAGCAGCTTACTAGCGAGCTCCTACAATGAGCAGTTCTTC.

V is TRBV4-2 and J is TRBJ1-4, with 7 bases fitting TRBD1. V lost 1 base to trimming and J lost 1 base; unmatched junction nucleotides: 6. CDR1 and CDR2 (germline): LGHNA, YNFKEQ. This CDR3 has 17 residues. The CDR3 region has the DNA TGTGCCAGCAGCCAAGTGAGGGGGCGGGGAACTAATGAAAAACTGTTTTTT. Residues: CASSQVRGRGTNEKLFF.

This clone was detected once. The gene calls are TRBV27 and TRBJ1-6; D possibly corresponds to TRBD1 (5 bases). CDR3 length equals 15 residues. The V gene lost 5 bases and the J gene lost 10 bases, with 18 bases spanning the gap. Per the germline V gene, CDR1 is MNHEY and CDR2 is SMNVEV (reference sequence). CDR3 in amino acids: CASSQAGGGRSPLHF. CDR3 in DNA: TGTGCCAGCAGTCAAGCCGGGGGAGGGAGATCACCCCTCCACTTT.

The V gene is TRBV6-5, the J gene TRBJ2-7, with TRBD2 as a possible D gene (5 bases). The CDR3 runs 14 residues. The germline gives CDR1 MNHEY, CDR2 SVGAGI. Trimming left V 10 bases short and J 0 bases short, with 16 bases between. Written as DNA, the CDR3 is TGTGCCACCAACCGTCTAGCCGTCTCCTACGAGCAGTACTTC. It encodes CATNRLAVSYEQYF.

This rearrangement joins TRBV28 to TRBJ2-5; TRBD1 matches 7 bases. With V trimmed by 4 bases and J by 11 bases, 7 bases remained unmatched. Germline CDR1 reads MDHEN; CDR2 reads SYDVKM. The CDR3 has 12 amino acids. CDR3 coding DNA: TGTGCCAGCAGTTCGTCAAGGGGGCCTCAGTACTTC. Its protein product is CASSSSRGPQYF. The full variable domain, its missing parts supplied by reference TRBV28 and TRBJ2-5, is DVKVTQSSRYLVKRTGEKVFLECVQDMDHENMFWYRQDPGLGLRLIYFSYDVKMKEKGDIPEGYSVSREKKERFSLILESASTNQTSMYLCASSSSRGPQYFGPGTRLLVL.

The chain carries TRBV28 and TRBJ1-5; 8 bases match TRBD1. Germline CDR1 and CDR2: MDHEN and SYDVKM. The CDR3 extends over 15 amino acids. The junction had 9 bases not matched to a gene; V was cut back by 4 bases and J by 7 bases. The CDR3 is CASSYTGGREQPQHF. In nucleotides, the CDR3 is TGTGCCAGCAGTTATACAGGGGGGCGCGAACAGCCCCAGCATTTT.

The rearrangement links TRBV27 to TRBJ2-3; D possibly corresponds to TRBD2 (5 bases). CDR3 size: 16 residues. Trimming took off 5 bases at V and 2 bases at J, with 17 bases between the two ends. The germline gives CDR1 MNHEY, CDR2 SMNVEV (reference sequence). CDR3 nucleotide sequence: TGTGCCAGCAGTCCGCTGGAGGCGGGCTCCACAGATACGCAGTATTTT. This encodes CASSPLEAGSTDTQYF.